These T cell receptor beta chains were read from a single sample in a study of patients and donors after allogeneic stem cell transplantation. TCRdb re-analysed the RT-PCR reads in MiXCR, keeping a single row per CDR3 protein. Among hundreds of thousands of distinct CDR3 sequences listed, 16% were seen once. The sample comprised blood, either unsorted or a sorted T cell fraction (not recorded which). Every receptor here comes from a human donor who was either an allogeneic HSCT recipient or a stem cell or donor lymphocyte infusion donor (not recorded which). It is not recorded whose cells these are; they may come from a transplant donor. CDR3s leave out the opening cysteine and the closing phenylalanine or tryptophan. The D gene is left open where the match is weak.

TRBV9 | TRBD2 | ASSVAQRGAQETQY
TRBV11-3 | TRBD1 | ASSSYRGGTEAF
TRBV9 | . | ASSVRDSPLH
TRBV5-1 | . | ASSLNTGELF
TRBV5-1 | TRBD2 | ASSSGAGETQY
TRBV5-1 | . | ASSMSDTEAF
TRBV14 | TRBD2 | ASSQERGLAGGGPGELF
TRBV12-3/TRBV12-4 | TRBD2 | ASSSWTSGQETQY
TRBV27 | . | ASSTRTLYDSPLH
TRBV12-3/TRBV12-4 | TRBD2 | ASSSDGGADTQY
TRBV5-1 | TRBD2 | ASSFSGRETGELF
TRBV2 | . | ASSDIRGFSNQPQH
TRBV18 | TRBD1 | ASSARDRGLGYT
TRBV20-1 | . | SAREGQISVETQY
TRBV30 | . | AWSQSNYGYT
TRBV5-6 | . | ASSLRYITQY
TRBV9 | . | ASSAGVSSNTGELF
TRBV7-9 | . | ASSLAHVGGSPYEQY
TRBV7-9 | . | ASSPPWRGQGTDTQY
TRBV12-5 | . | ASGLSPSYGGYT
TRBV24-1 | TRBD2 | ATSESNPGLAGRTGELF
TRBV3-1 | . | ASSRTWELYEQY
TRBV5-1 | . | ASSFGRNSGNTIY
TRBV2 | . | ASSEIGGAGGNTIY
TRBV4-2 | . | ASSQVGTYEQY
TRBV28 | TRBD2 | ASRSGHTAGALTDTQY
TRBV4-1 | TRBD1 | ASSQGAAEKLF
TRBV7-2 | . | ASSLAVSPLH
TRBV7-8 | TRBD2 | ASSLNGLAGRTDTQY
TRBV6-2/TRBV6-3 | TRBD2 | ASSARRLAGVVTGELF
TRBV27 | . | ASSFLGSREQY
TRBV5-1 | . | ASSLAEGDYTEAF
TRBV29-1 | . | SVTGREYEQY
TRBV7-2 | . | ASSLGLAYEQF
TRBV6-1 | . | AAADPTNEKLF
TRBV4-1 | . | ASSQEGKQY
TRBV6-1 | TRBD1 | ASSRQQGINQPQH
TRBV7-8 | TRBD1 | ASSSKRDSTYEQY
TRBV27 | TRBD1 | ASSLRTGPYTEAF
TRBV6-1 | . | ASNPRTSNTEAF
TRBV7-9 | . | ASPGENTEAF
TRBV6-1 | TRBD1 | ASSAGTDSGNTIY
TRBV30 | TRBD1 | AWSGPGTGGLSHYGYT
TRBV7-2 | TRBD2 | ASSLVPGGVTDTQY
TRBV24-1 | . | ATSDLFGTSSTDTQY
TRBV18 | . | ASSPAQIMNTEAF
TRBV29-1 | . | SPSRSTEAF
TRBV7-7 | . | ASSLGVRGRGADNEQF
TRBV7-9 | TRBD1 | ASSYPDRAYEQY
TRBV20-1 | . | SAKPGHLKPSNQPQH
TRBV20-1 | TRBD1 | SASVGTGRGGAEAF
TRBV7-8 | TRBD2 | ASNSDGTRYYEQY
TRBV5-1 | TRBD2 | ASASTSGTRKSYEQY
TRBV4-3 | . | ASSQDGSNSGNTIY
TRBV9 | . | ASSVDSGELF